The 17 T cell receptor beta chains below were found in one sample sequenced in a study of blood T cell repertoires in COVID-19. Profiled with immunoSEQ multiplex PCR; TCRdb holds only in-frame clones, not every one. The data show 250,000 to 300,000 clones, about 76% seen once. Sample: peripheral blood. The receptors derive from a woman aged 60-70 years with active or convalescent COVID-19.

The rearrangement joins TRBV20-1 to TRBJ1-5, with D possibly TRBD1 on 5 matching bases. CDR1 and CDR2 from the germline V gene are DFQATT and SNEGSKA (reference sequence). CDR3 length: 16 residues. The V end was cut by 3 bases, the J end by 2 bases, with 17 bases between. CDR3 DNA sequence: TGCAGTGCTAGTCGGGCAGGGAAATATGGCAATCAGCCCCAGCATTTT. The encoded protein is CSASRAGKYGNQPQHF.

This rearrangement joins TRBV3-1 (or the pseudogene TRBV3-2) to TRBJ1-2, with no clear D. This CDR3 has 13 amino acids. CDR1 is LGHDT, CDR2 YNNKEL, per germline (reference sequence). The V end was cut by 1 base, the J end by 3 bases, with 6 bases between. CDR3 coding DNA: TGTGCCAGCAGCCAAGCCCGAGACTATGGCTACACCTTC. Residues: CASSQARDYGYTF.

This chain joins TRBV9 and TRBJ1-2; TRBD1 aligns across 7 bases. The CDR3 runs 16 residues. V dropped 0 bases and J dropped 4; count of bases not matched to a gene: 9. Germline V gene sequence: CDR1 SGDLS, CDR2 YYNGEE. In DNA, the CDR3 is TGTGCCAGCAGCGTAGGAGGGGAAGGGGGCCCCTATGGCTACACCTTC. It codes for CASSVGGEGGPYGYTF. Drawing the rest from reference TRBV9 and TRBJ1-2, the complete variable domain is DSGVTQTPKHLITATGQRVTLRCSPRSGDLSVYWYQQSLDQGLQFLIQYYNGEERAKGNILERFSAQQFPDLHSELNLSSLELGDSALYFCASSVGGEGGPYGYTFGSGTRLTVV.

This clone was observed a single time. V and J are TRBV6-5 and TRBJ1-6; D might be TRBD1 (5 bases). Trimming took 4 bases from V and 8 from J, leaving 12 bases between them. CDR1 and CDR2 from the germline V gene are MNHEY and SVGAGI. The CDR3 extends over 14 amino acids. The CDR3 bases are TGTGCCAGCAGTTTAGGGGTGGATGATTCACCCCTCCACTTT. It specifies CASSLGVDDSPLHF.

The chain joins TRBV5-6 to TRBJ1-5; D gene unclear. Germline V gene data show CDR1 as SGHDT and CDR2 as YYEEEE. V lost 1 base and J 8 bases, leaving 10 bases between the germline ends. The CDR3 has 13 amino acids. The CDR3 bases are TGTGCCAGCAGCTTGACGGGAATCGAGCCCCAGCATTTT. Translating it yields CASSLTGIEPQHF. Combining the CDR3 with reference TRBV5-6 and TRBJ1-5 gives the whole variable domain DAGVTQSPTHLIKTRGQQVTLRCSPKSGHDTVSWYQQALGQGPQFIFQYYEEEERQRGNFPDRFSGHQFPNYSSELNVNALLLGDSALYLCASSLTGIEPQHFGDGTRLSIL.

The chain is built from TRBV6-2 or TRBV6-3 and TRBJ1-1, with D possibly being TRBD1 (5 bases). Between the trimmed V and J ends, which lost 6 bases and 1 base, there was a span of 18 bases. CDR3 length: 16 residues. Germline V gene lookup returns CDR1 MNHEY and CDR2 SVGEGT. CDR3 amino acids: CASSPPAGRGNTEAFF. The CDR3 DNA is TGTGCCAGCAGCCCCCCGGCGGGGCGGGGGAACACTGAAGCTTTCTTT.

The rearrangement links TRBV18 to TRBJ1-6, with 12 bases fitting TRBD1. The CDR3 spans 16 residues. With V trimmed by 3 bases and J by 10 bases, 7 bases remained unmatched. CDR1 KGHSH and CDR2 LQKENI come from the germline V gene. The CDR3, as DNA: TGTGCCAGCTCACCCGTTATGGGACAGGGGGCCTCACCCCTCCACTTT. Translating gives CASSPVMGQGASPLHF.

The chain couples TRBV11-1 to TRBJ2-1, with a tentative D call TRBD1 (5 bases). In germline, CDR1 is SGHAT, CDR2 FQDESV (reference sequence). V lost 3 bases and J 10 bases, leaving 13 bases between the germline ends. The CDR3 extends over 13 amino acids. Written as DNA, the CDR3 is TGTGCCAGCAGCTTGGAGAACAGGAGAGAGCAGTTCTTC. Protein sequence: CASSLENRREQFF.

The CDR3 spells CASNLAGGSQETQYF. The CDR3 DNA sequence: TGTGCCAGTAACCTAGCGGGGGGATCCCAAGAGACCCAGTACTTC. The rearrangement joins TRBV19 to TRBJ2-5; TRBD2 aligns across 11 bases. Trimming took 7 bases from V and 1 from J; bases not matched to a gene: 5. The CDR3 runs to 15 residues. The germline CDR1 and CDR2 sequences are LNHDA and SQIVND (reference sequence).

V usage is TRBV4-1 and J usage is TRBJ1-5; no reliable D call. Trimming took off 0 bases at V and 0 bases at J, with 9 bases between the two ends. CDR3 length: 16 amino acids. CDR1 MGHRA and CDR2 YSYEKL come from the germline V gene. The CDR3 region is CASSQDRGDSNQPQHF. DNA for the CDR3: TGCGCCAGCAGCCAAGATCGCGGCGATAGCAATCAGCCCCAGCATTTT.

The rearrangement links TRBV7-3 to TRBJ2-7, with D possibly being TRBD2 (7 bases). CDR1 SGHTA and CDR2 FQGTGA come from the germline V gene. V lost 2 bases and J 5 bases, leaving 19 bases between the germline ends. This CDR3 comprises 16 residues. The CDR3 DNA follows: TGTGCCAGCAGCTTATACGGGGGGCGCAATGGAGACGAGCAGTACTTC. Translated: CASSLYGGRNGDEQYF.

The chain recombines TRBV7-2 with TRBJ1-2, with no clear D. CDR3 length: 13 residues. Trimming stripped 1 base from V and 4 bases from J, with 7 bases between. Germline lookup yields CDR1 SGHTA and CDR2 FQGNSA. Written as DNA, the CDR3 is TGTGCCAGCAGCTTAGTAGCCGGCTATGGCTACACCTTC. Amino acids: CASSLVAGYGYTF.

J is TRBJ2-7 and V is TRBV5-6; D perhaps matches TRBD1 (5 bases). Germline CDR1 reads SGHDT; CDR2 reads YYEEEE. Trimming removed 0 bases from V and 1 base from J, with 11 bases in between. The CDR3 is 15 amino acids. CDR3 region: CASSLVQGWSYEQYF. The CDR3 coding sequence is TGTGCCAGCAGCTTGGTCCAGGGCTGGTCCTACGAGCAGTACTTC.

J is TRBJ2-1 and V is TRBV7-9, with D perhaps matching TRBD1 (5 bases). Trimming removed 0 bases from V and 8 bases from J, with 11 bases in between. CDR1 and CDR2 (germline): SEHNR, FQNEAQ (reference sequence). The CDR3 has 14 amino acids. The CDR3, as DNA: TGTGCCAGCAGCTTAGCAGGGGTAGGGCATGAGCAGTTCTTC. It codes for CASSLAGVGHEQFF.

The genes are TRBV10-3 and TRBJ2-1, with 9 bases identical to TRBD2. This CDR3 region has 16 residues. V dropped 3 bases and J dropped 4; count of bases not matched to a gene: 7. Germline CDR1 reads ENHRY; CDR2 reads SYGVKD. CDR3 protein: CAISDGREGNYNEQFF. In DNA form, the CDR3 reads TGTGCCATCAGTGACGGGCGGGAGGGGAATTACAATGAGCAGTTCTTC.

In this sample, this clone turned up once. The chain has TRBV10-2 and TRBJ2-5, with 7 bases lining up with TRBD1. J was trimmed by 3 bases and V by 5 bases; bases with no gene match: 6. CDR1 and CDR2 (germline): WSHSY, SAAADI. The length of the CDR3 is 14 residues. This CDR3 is CASSLMDRKETQYF. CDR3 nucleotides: TGCGCCAGCAGTCTCATGGACAGGAAAGAGACCCAGTACTTC.

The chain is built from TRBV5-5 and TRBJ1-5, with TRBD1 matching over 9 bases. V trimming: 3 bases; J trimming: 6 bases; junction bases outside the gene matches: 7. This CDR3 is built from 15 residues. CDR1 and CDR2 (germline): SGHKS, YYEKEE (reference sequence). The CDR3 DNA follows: TGTGCCAGCAGCTCCGGACAGGGGATTGGTCAGCCCCAGCATTTT. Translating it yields CASSSGQGIGQPQHF. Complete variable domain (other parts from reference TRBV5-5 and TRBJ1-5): DAGVTQSPTHLIKTRGQQVTLRCSPISGHKSVSWYQQVLGQGPQFIFQYYEKEERGRGNFPDRFSARQFPNYSSELNVNALLLGDSALYLCASSSGQGIGQPQHFGDGTRLSIL.